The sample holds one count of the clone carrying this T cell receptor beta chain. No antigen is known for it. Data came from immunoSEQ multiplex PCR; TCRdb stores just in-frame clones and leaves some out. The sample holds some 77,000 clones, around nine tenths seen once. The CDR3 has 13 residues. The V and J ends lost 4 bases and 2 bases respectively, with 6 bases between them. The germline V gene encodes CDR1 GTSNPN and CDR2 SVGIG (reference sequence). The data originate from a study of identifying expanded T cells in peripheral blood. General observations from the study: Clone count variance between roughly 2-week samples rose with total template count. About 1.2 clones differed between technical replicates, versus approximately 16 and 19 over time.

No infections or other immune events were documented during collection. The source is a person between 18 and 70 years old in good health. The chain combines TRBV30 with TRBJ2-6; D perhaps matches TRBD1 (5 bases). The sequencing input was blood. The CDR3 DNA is TGTGCCTGGACAGGGACTGGGGCCAACGTCCTGACTTTC. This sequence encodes CAWTGTGANVLTF.